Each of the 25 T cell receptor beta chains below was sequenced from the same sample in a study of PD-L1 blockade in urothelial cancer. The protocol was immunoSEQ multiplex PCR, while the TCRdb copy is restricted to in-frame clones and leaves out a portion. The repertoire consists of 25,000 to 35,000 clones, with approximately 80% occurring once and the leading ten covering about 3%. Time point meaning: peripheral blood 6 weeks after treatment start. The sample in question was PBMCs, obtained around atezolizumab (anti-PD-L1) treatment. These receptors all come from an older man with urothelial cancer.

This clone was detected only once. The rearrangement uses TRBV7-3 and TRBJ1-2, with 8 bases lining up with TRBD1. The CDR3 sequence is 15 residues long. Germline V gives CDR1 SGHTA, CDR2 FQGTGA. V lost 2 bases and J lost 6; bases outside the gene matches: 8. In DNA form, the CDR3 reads TGTGCCAGCAGCTTAGGACAGGGAGAAACCCATGGCTACACCTTC. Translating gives CASSLGQGETHGYTF.

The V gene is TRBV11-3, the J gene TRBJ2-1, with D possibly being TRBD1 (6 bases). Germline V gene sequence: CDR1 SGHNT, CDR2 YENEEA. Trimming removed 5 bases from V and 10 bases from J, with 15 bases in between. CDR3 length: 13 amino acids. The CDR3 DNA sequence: TGTGCCAGCAGCCCCGAAGGAAGGGGGGAGCAGTTCTTC. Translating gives CASSPEGRGEQFF.

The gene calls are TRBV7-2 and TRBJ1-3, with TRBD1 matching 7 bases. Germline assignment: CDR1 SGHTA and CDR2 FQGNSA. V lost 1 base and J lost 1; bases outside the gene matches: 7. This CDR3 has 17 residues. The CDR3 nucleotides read TGTGCCAGCAGCTTAGACCAGGGGGTACGTTCTGGAAACACCATATATTTT. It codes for CASSLDQGVRSGNTIYF.

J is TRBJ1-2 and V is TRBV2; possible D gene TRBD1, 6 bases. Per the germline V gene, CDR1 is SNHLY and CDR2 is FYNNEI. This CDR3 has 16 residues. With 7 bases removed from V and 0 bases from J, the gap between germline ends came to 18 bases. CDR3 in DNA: TGTGCCAGCACCGTAGGGGACACCTACGCTAACTATGGCTACACCTTC. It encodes CASTVGDTYANYGYTF. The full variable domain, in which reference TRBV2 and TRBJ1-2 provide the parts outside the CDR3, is EPEVTQTPSHQVTQMGQEVILRCVPISNHLYFYWYRQILGQKVEFLVSFYNNEISEKSEIFDDQFSVERPDGSNFTLKIRSTKLEDSAMYFCASTVGDTYANYGYTFGSGTRLTVV.

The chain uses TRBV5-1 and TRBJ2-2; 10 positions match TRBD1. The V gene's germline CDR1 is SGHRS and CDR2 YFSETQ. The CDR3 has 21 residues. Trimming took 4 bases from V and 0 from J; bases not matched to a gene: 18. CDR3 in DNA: TGCGCCAGCAGCGGGGACAGGGGAGGAACGGTCGGGACTTCGAACACCGGGGAGCTGTTTTTT. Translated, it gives CASSGDRGGTVGTSNTGELFF. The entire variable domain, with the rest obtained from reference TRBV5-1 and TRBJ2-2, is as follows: KAGVTQTPRYLIKTRGQQVTLSCSPISGHRSVSWYQQTPGQGLQFLFEYFSETQRNKGNFPGRFSGRQFSNSRSEMNVSTLELGDSALYLCASSGDRGGTVGTSNTGELFFGEGSRLTVL.

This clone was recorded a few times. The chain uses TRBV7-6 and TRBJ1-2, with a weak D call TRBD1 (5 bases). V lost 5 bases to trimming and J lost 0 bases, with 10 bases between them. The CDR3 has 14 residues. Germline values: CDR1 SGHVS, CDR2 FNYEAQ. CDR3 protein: CASSPQASNYGYTF. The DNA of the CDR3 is TGTGCCAGCAGCCCACAGGCCTCTAACTATGGCTACACCTTC.

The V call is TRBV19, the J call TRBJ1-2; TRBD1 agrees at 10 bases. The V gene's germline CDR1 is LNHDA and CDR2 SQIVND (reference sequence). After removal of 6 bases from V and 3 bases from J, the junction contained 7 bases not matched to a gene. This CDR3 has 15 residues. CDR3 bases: TGTGCCAGTAGCCTAGAGACAGGGGGCTACTATGGCTACACCTTC. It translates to CASSLETGGYYGYTF.

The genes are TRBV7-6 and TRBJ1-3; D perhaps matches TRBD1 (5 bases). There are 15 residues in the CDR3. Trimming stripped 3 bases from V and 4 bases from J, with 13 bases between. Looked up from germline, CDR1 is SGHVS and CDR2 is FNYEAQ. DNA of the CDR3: TGTGCCAGCAGCTTCCAGGGACTTTGGGGAAACACCATATATTTT. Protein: CASSFQGLWGNTIYF.

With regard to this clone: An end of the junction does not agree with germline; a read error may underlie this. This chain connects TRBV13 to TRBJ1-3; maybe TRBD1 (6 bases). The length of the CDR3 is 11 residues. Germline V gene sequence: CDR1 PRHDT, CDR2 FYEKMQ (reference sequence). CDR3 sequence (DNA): TGTGCCAGCAGCTGGGACAAGGGTACTGGCTTT. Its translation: CASSWDKGTGF.

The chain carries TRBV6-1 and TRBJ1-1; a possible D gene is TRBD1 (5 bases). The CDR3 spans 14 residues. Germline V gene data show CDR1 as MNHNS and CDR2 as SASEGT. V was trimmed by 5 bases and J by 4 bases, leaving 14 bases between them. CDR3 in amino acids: CASSPQGYLTEAFF. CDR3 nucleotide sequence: TGTGCCAGCAGTCCTCAGGGTTACCTCACTGAAGCTTTCTTT.

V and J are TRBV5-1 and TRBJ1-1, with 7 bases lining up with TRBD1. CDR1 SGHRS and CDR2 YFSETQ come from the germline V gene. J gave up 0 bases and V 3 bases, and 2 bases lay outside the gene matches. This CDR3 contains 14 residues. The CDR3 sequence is CASSSQGLNTEAFF. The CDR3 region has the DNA TGCGCCAGCAGCTCACAGGGGTTGAACACTGAAGCTTTCTTT.

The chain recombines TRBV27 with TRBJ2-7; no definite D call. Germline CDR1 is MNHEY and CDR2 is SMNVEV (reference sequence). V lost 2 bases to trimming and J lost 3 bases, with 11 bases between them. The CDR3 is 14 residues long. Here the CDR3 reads CASSLNDTDYEQYF. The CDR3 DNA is TGTGCCAGCAGTTTAAACGACACAGACTACGAGCAGTACTTC.

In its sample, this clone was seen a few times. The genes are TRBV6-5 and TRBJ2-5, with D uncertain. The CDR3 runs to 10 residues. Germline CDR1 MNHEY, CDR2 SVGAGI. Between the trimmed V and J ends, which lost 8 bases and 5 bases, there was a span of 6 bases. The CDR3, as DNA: TGTGCCAGCGGTCGGGAGACCCAGTACTTC. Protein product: CASGRETQYF.

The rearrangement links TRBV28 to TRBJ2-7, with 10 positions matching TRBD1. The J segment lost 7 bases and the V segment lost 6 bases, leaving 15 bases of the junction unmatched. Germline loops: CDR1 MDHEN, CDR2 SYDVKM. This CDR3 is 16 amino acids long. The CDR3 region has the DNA TGTGCCAGCAGCCCCGGGACAGGGGCCCTTTCGTGGGAGCAGTACTTC. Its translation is CASSPGTGALSWEQYF.

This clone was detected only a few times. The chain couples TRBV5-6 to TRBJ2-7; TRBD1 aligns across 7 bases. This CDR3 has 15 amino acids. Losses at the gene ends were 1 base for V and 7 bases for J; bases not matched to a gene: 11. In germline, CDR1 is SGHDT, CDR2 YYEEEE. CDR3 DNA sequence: TGTGCCAGCAGCTTGAGGACAGGAACTGCCTTGGAGCAGTACTTC. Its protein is CASSLRTGTALEQYF.

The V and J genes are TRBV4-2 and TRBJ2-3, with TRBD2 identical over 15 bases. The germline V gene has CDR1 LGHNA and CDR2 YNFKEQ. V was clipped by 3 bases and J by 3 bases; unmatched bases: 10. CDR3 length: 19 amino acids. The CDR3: CASSHAGLAGGGRTDTQYF. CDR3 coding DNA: TGTGCCAGCAGCCACGCCGGACTAGCGGGAGGGGGGCGGACAGATACGCAGTATTTT.

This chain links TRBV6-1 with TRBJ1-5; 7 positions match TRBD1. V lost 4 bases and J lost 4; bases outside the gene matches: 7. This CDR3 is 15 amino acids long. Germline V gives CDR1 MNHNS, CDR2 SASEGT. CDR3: CASSGGDSVNQPQHF. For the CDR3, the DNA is TGTGCCAGCAGTGGGGGGGACAGCGTAAATCAGCCCCAGCATTTT.

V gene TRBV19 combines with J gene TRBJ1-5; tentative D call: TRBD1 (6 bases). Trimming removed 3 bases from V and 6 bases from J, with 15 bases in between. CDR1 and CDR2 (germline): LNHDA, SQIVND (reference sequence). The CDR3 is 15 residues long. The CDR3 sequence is CASSMGGGPSQPQHF. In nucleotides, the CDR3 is TGTGCCAGTAGTATGGGAGGGGGGCCCAGTCAGCCCCAGCATTTT.

CDR3 protein: CASSVESGTYEQYF. In DNA, the CDR3 is TGTGCCAGCAGCGTAGAGTCAGGGACCTACGAGCAGTACTTC. The chain carries TRBV11-1 and TRBJ2-7, with D possibly being TRBD1 (5 bases). With 5 bases removed from V and 2 bases from J, the gap between germline ends came to 13 bases. Germline CDR1 reads SGHAT; CDR2 reads FQDESV (reference sequence). The CDR3 is 14 amino acids.

The chain's CDR3 is CASSLKAPGEDEQFF. CDR3 sequence (DNA): TGCGCCAGCAGCCTAAAAGCGCCGGGTGAGGATGAGCAGTTCTTC. The chain links TRBV5-1 to TRBJ2-1; D is unclear. Per germline, CDR1 SGHRS and CDR2 YFSETQ. The CDR3 has 15 residues. With 4 bases removed from V and 8 bases from J, the gap between germline ends came to 19 bases.

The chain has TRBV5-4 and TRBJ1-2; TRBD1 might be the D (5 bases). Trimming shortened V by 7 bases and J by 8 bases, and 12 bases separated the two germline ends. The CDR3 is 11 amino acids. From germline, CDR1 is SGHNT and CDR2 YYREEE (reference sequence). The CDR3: CASLGGDGYTF. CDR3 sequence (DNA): TGTGCCAGCCTGGGGGGGGACGGCTACACCTTC.

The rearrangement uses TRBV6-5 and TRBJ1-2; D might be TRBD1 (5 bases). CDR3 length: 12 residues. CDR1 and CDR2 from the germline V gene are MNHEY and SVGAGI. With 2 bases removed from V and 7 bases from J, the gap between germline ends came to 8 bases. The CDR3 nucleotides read TGTGCCAGCAGTTACCGGGGGGGTGGCTACACCTTC. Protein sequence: CASSYRGGGYTF.

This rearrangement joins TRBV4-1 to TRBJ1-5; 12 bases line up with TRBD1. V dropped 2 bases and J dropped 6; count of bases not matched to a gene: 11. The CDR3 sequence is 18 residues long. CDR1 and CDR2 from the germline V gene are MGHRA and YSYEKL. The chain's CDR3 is CASSQLFGGQGAGQPQHF. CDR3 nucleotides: TGCGCCAGCAGCCAATTATTCGGGGGACAGGGGGCAGGTCAGCCCCAGCATTTT.

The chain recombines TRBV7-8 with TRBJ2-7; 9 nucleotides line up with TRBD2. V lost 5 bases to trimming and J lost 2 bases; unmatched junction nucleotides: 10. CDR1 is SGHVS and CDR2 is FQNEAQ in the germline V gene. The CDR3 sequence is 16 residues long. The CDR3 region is CASSLKGLAGAYEQYF. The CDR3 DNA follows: TGTGCCAGCAGCCTTAAGGGATTAGCGGGAGCCTACGAGCAGTACTTC.

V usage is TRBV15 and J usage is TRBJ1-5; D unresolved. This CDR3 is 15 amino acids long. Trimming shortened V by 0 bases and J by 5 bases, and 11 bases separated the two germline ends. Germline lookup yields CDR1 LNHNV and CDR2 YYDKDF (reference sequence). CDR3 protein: CATSRDARGYQPQHF. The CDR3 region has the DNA TGTGCCACCAGCAGAGATGCACGAGGATATCAGCCCCAGCATTTT.